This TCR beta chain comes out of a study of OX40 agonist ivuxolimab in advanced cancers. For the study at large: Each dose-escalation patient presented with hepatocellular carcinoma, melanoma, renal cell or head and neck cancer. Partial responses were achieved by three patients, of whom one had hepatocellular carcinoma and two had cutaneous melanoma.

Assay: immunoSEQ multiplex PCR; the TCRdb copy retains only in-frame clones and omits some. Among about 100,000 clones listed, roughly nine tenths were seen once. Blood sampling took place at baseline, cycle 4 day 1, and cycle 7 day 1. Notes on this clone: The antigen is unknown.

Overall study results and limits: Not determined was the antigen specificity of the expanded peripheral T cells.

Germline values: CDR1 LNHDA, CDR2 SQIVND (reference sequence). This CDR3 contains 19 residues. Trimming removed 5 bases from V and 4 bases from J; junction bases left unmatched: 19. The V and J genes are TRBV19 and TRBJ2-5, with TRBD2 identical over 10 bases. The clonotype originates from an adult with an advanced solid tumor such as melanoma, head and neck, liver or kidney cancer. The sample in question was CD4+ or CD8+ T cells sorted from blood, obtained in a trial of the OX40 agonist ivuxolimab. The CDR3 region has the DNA TGTGCCAGTAGTCCCCAGAATAAAGGGCTAGCGGGAGTTAGAGAGACCCAGTACTTC. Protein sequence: CASSPQNKGLAGVRETQYF.